Listed below are T cell receptor beta chains from one sample, sequenced in a study of graft-versus-host responses after intestinal transplantation. Their antigen targets remain unknown. The data were produced by immunoSEQ multiplex PCR, yet TCRdb's version contains in-frame clones alone and is incomplete. This sample has about 150,000 clones, with around 90% found just once. Sequenced material: unstimulated CD4+ T cells sorted from spleen or lymph node cells, taken before intestinal transplant. These receptor sequences come from a human donor who received an intestinal transplant. The CDR3 runs from the conserved cysteine through the conserved F or W. D genes are given only for firm matches. Clone size is stated in some rows and not others, as once, few, many or a class when expanded.

J,D,length,size,V,CDR3,DNA
TRBJ2-2,TRBD2,19,.,TRBV10-3,CAISEKAGLAGADTGELFF,TGTGCCATCAGTGAGAAGGCGGGACTAGCGGGAGCGGACACCGGGGAGCTGTTTTTT
TRBJ1-2,.,10,.,TRBV28,CASSSDGYTF,TGTGCCAGCAGTTCAGATGGCTACACCTTC
TRBJ1-1,TRBD1,13,once,TRBV5-1,CASSTDRDTEAFF,TGCGCCAGCAGCACCGACAGGGATACTGAAGCTTTCTTT
TRBJ2-5,TRBD2,16,.,TRBV27,CAGSLRLAGGEETQYF,TGTGCCGGCAGTTTAAGACTAGCGGGAGGTGAAGAGACCCAGTACTTC
TRBJ2-7,.,14,.,TRBV27,CASSFRRDTYEQYF,TGTGCCAGCAGTTTCAGGCGCGATACCTACGAGCAGTACTTC
TRBJ2-7,.,15,.,TRBV7-9,CASSSQGSSYYEQYF,TGTGCCAGCAGCTCGCAGGGGTCTAGTTACTACGAGCAGTACTTC
TRBJ1-5,TRBD1,15,.,TRBV19,CASRIGQVSNQPQHF,TGTGCCAGCAGGATAGGACAGGTGAGCAATCAGCCCCAGCATTTT
TRBJ1-1,.,14,.,TRBV4-2,CASSQGDPDTEAFF,TGTGCCAGCAGCCAAGGAGACCCGGACACTGAAGCTTTCTTT
TRBJ2-1,TRBD2,16,.,TRBV4-2,CASSQTSGSKGHEQFF,TGTGCCAGCAGCCAGACTAGCGGGAGTAAGGGCCATGAGCAGTTCTTC
TRBJ1-1,TRBD1,15,.,TRBV27,CASSVLGGPNTEAFF,TGTGCCAGCAGTGTCCTAGGGGGCCCCAACACTGAAGCTTTCTTT
TRBJ1-3,TRBD1,14,.,TRBV7-2,CASSYPGQANTIYF,TGTGCCAGCAGCTATCCGGGACAGGCAAACACCATATATTTT
TRBJ1-2,TRBD1,16,.,TRBV18,CASSPLSLGQAWGYTF,TGTGCCAGCTCGCCTCTTTCCCTCGGACAGGCATGGGGCTACACCTTC
TRBJ1-5,TRBD1,13,.,TRBV7-8,CASSGTGVQPQHF,TGTGCCAGCAGCGGGACAGGGGTTCAGCCCCAGCATTTT
TRBJ1-1,.,14,.,TRBV10-3,CAISGTGVGTEAFF,TGTGCCATCAGCGGGACGGGGGTCGGTACTGAAGCTTTCTTT
TRBJ2-7,TRBD2,16,.,TRBV28,CASSPSSGNLLYEQYF,TGTGCCAGCAGTCCCAGTAGCGGGAATCTCTTGTACGAGCAGTACTTC
TRBJ1-2,.,14,.,TRBV6-5,CASVTDGNPYGYTF,TGTGCCAGCGTGACGGACGGGAACCCCTATGGCTACACCTTC
TRBJ2-7,.,14,.,TRBV7-6,CASSLEEDSYEQYF,TGTGCCAGCAGCTTAGAGGAGGACTCCTACGAGCAGTACTTC
TRBJ2-2,.,15,.,TRBV6-5,CASSGDPGQFWELFF,TGTGCCAGCAGTGGCGACCCCGGACAGTTTTGGGAGCTGTTTTTT
TRBJ2-3,TRBD2,15,.,TRBV19,CASRNLAGVTDTQYF,TGTGCCAGTAGGAATCTAGCGGGAGTCACAGATACGCAGTATTTT
TRBJ1-4,TRBD1,17,.,TRBV10-3,CAISEKPGQGTNEKLFF,TGTGCCATCAGTGAGAAACCGGGACAGGGAACTAATGAAAAACTGTTTTTT
TRBJ1-1,.,15,.,TRBV18,CASSPRIGSSTEAFF,TGTGCCAGCTCACCACGGATAGGATCGAGCACTGAAGCTTTCTTT